These T cell receptor beta chains were read from a single sample in a study of identical twins. Via MiXCR, TCRdb re-called the 5' RACE reads, giving one row per CDR3 protein. The sample yields some 500,000 distinct CDR3 sequences, over 8.5% seen once. The data were also submitted as part of a second study, on yellow fever vaccine responses in identical twins.

Specimen: PBMCs. The receptors here all came from a woman between 18 and 29 years old in good health. The CDR3 runs from the conserved cysteine through the conserved F or W.

v_call cdr3_aa
TRBV7-9 CASSLGGVTPEAFF
TRBV7-2 CASSFEGQGYEKLFF
TRBV20-1 CSARSLAGLQETQYF
TRBV30 CAWVAGANEAFF
TRBV11-2 CASSLVYMGLAGNNEQFF
TRBV20-1 CSARVRTPDRGDTGELFF
TRBV7-9 CASSLLAENNEQFF
TRBV29-1 CSTSLTSGDTGELFF
TRBV29-1 CSVEDLGEYNEQFF
TRBV11-2 CASSPKAGGPYEQYF
TRBV12-2 CASRLAPFSGGETQYF
TRBV7-6 CASSLLDWREQYF
TRBV10-2 CASSVPGTYYEQYF
TRBV12-3/TRBV12-4 CASSLALSGGTDTQYF
TRBV27 CASSLQPPVGELTGYTF
TRBV4-1 CASSQGGLAGPYEQYF